These 30 T cell receptor beta chains share one sample of origin, sequenced in a study of regulatory T cells in long-lasting Graves disease. As to time point: persistent/refractory GD, antithyroid drugs over 5 years with positive TRAb. Construction of the TCR library relied on RNA isolated from PBMCs. Sequencing libraries for TCR beta were prepared with iRepertoire HTBI primers and Arm-PCR of CDR3 regions. Each CDR3 protein is one row after TCRdb ran MiXCR on the multiplex PCR reads. Among approximately 400,000 distinct CDR3 sequences listed, 20% to 25% were seen once. Sample: peripheral blood mononuclear cells (PBMCs), taken when the disease was refractory, from a patient treated with antithyroid drugs. All receptors come from a female donor with Graves disease.

This chain links TRBV7-2 with TRBJ2-1; D is uncertain. The CDR3 covers 13 residues. Germline V gene data show CDR1 as SGHTA and CDR2 as FQGNSA. V lost 3 bases, J lost 7 bases, and 10 bases lay in between. The CDR3 reads CASSFLMANEQFF. In DNA, the CDR3 is TGTGCCAGCAGCTTCTTGATGGCTAATGAGCAGTTCTTC. The whole variable domain, remainder taken from reference TRBV7-2 and TRBJ2-1, is GAGVSQSPSNKVTEKGKDVELRCDPISGHTALYWYRQSLGQGLEFLIYFQGNSAPDKSGLPSDRFSAERTGGSVSTLTIQRTQQEDSAVYLCASSFLMANEQFFGPGTRLTVL.

The sample holds many counts of this clonotype. This chain uses TRBV28 with TRBJ1-2; D is perhaps TRBD1 (5 bases). The CDR3 length is 15 residues. Trimming shortened V by 5 bases and J by 0 bases, and 13 bases separated the two germline ends. Germline V gene sequence: CDR1 MDHEN, CDR2 SYDVKM. The CDR3 reads CASSGFGTPNYGYTF. CDR3 bases: TGTGCCAGCAGTGGGTTCGGGACCCCTAACTATGGCTACACCTTC.

A few counts support this clonotype. The rearrangement uses TRBV5-1 and TRBJ2-5, with 9 bases that match TRBD1. Trimming removed 5 bases from V and 5 bases from J; junction bases left unmatched: 13. CDR1 is SGHRS and CDR2 is YFSETQ in the germline V gene. This CDR3 is 16 amino acids long. This CDR3 is CASSSRPGTGRETQYF. Written as DNA, the CDR3 is TGCGCCAGCAGTTCGAGACCCGGGACAGGGAGGGAGACCCAGTACTTC.

This clonotype is classed as medium-sized. The V call is TRBV11-2, the J call TRBJ2-7, with 10 bases identical to TRBD2. With 4 bases clipped from V and 5 bases from J, the junction kept 8 bases outside the gene matches. CDR3 size: 15 residues. Germline loops: CDR1 SGHAT, CDR2 FQNNGV. CDR3 residues: CASSSSAGGPHEQYF. Here the CDR3 DNA reads TGTGCCAGCAGCTCCTCAGCGGGAGGGCCCCACGAGCAGTACTTC.

On this clonotype itself: It may be a read error: a sequence one base away is much more abundant. J is TRBJ1-4 and V is TRBV7-2; TRBD1 agrees at 9 bases. The length of the CDR3 is 15 residues. Looked up from germline, CDR1 is SGHTA and CDR2 is FQGNSA. This CDR3 reads CASSLEGTGYEKLLF. In nucleotides, the CDR3 is TGTGCCAGCAGCTTAGAAGGGACAGGGTATGAAAAACTGCTTTTT. The full variable domain, in which reference TRBV7-2 and TRBJ1-4 provide the parts outside the CDR3, is GAGVSQSPSNKVTEKGKDVELRCDPISGHTALYWYRQSLGQGLEFLIYFQGNSAPDKSGLPSDRFSAERTGGSVSTLTIQRTQQEDSAVYLCASSLEGTGYEKLLFGSGTQLSVL.

The chain joins TRBV12-3 or TRBV12-4 to TRBJ1-5; D is unclear. The germline V and J ends were trimmed by 5 bases and 6 bases, with 17 bases remaining between them. CDR3 size: 15 residues. The CDR3 nucleotides read TGTGCCAGCAGTCCTGACACCGGAGTCGGTCAGCCCCAGCATTTT. Translating gives CASSPDTGVGQPQHF.

Concerning this clonotype itself: A much bigger clone sits one base away, suggesting this may be a read error. The chain employs TRBV12-3 or TRBV12-4 and TRBJ2-2; a weak D match, TRBD2 (6 bases). The CDR3 has 15 residues. The CDR3 region is CASSLERAGAGGLFF. The CDR3 nucleotides read TGTGCCAGCAGTCTTGAGAGGGCCGGGGCCGGGGGGCTGTTTTTT.

Notes on this clonotype: One junction end does not reproduce the germline sequence, and a read error may be involved. The chain links TRBV30 to TRBJ2-2; D gene ambiguous. Germline V CDR1 and CDR2: GTSNPN, SVGIG (reference sequence). The CDR3 spans 11 residues. CDR3 amino acids: CTCQVTGELFF. In DNA, the CDR3 is TGTACCTGCCAGGTCACCGGGGAGCTGTTTTTT.

This clonotype was recorded at least ten times. This chain uses TRBV7-2 with TRBJ1-1; a possible D gene is TRBD1 (5 bases). The CDR3 length is 14 residues. The ends were cut back, 5 bases at V and 5 bases at J, with 15 bases in the middle. The germline gives CDR1 SGHTA, CDR2 FQGNSA. CDR3 in amino acids: CASSMGTVRTEAFF. The CDR3 DNA follows: TGTGCCAGCAGCATGGGGACGGTGAGGACTGAAGCTTTCTTT.

This rearrangement joins TRBV12-3 or TRBV12-4 to TRBJ2-5; the D gene is possibly TRBD1 (6 bases). The V end lost 6 bases, the J end lost 2 bases, and 13 bases lay between the germline ends. This CDR3 has 14 amino acids. CDR3 coding DNA: TGTGCCAGCAGCCCCGCCGGACAGCAAGAGACCCAGTACTTC. It codes for CASSPAGQQETQYF.

This clonotype has more than one count but fewer than ten. The chain carries TRBV6-1 and TRBJ1-1, with a tentative D call TRBD1 (5 bases). Germline CDR1 reads MNHNS; CDR2 reads SASEGT. V shed 6 bases and J shed 5 bases, with 16 bases lying between them. The CDR3 length is 14 residues. The CDR3 here is CASSPLGPGTEAFF. The CDR3 coding sequence is TGTGCCAGCAGCCCCTTGGGGCCGGGGACTGAAGCTTTCTTT.

This clonotype showed up just a few times. V usage is TRBV28 and J usage is TRBJ1-5, with no clear D. The germline gives CDR1 MDHEN, CDR2 SYDVKM. The V and J ends lost 3 bases and 4 bases respectively, with 13 bases between them. There are 15 residues in the CDR3. The CDR3 is CASSFVEIGNQPQHF. CDR3 nucleotides: TGTGCCAGCAGTTTCGTGGAAATTGGGAATCAGCCCCAGCATTTT.

This clonotype was counted at least ten times. The rearrangement joins TRBV6-2 or TRBV6-3 to TRBJ2-4, with a tentative D call TRBD1 (6 bases). Trimming shortened V by 5 bases and J by 1 base, and 12 bases separated the two germline ends. CDR3 size: 15 residues. Germline V gene data show CDR1 as MNHEY and CDR2 as SVGEGT. This chain's CDR3 is CASSLGGSAKNIQYF. CDR3 nucleotides: TGTGCCAGCAGTCTTGGGGGCTCGGCCAAAAACATTCAGTACTTC.

The V and J genes are TRBV7-2 and TRBJ2-7; D gene unclear. This CDR3 spans 13 amino acids. The germline CDR1 and CDR2 sequences are SGHTA and FQGNSA. Trimming cost V 0 bases and J 6 bases, with 9 bases left between them. CDR3 in DNA: TGTGCCAGCAGCTTAGCGAGAGTAGGCGAGCAGTACTTC. Protein: CASSLARVGEQYF.

This clonotype was picked up many times. Relative to the germline gene, one junction end is altered; a read error may explain this. This chain links TRBV5-1 with TRBJ1-2; D may be TRBD1 (6 bases). This CDR3 spans 14 amino acids. Germline V gene lookup returns CDR1 SGHRS and CDR2 YFSETQ. This chain's CDR3 is CASTLEGEFYGYTF. The CDR3 DNA reads as TGTGCCAGCACCCTAGAGGGGGAGTTCTATGGCTACACCTTC. Using reference TRBV5-1 and TRBJ1-2 for the parts outside the CDR3, the full variable domain is KAGVTQTPRYLIKTRGQQVTLSCSPISGHRSVSWYQQTPGQGLQFLFEYFSETQRNKGNFPGRFSGRQFSNSRSEMNVSTLELGDSALYLCASTLEGEFYGYTFGSGTRLTVV.

This clonotype was seen at least ten times. The chain is built from TRBV2 and TRBJ1-5, with a weak D call TRBD1 (5 bases). Trimming removed 1 base at V and 0 bases at J, with 10 bases between. Germline CDR1 reads SNHLY; CDR2 reads FYNNEI. CDR3 length equals 16 residues. CDR3 sequence reads: CASSEEARDSNQPQHF. The CDR3 DNA reads as TGTGCCAGCAGTGAAGAGGCCAGGGATAGCAATCAGCCCCAGCATTTT.

This clonotype came up a few times. The rearrangement joins TRBV12-3 or TRBV12-4 to TRBJ2-7, with a possible D match to TRBD1 (5 bases). Trimming took 4 bases from V and 3 from J, leaving 10 bases between them. The CDR3 extends over 13 amino acids. In nucleotides, the CDR3 is TGTGCCAGCAGTTACGAACAGGACTACGAGCAGTACTTC. Translating it yields CASSYEQDYEQYF.

The sample holds a few counts of this clonotype. The chain has TRBV7-9 and TRBJ1-5; 7 bases are shared with TRBD1. V was clipped by 3 bases and J by 4 bases; unmatched bases: 6. The CDR3 extends over 15 amino acids. Germline loops: CDR1 SEHNR, CDR2 FQNEAQ (reference sequence). This CDR3 reads CASSFQGDPNQPQHF. The CDR3 DNA is TGTGCCAGCAGCTTTCAGGGGGACCCTAATCAGCCCCAGCATTTT.

The V gene is TRBV6-4, the J gene TRBJ1-5; 11 nucleotides line up with TRBD1. Trimming cost V 6 bases and J 6 bases; bases outside gene matches: 10. Germline CDR1 and CDR2: MRHNA and SNTAGT. This CDR3 has 16 residues. The CDR3 region has the DNA TGTGCCAGCAGAAAGGGACAGGGGGTAAAGAGTCAGCCCCAGCATTTT. It encodes CASRKGQGVKSQPQHF.

This clonotype showed up many times. The gene calls are TRBV11-2 and TRBJ1-1; 10 positions match TRBD1. Trimming took 5 bases from V and 4 from J; bases not matched to a gene: 7. The CDR3 consists of 15 residues. CDR1 and CDR2 from the germline V gene are SGHAT and FQNNGV. Written as DNA, the CDR3 is TGTGCCAGCAGCCCCAGGGACAGGGGTAGCACTGAAGCTTTCTTT. Its protein is CASSPRDRGSTEAFF.

This clonotype appeared a few times. The CDR3 sequence is CSAAPSGSTYEQYF. As DNA, the CDR3 is TGCAGTGCAGCACCGTCGGGGTCGACCTACGAGCAGTACTTC. This chain uses TRBV20-1 with TRBJ2-7; perhaps TRBD2 as D (5 bases). The CDR3 has 14 residues. Per the germline V gene, CDR1 is DFQATT and CDR2 is SNEGSKA (reference sequence). Trimming took off 6 bases at V and 2 bases at J, with 17 bases between the two ends.

This rearrangement joins TRBV6-1 to TRBJ2-4; no definite D call. The CDR3 consists of 14 residues. The germline V gene encodes CDR1 MNHNS and CDR2 SASEGT. V lost 8 bases and J lost 0, with 11 bases in between. DNA of the CDR3: TGTGCCAGCGAGACTCAGAGAGCCAAAAACATTCAGTACTTC. It translates to CASETQRAKNIQYF.

The CDR3 spells CASSRHGAVGNTIYF. CDR3 DNA: TGTGCCAGCAGTCGACATGGGGCGGTCGGAAACACCATATATTTT. V is TRBV28 and J is TRBJ1-3; D is possibly TRBD1 (5 bases). This CDR3 spans 15 amino acids. V shed 5 bases and J shed 4 bases, with 15 bases lying between them. CDR1 MDHEN and CDR2 SYDVKM come from the germline V gene.

At least ten counts were recorded for this clonotype. The gene calls are TRBV28 and TRBJ1-2; TRBD1 might be the D (6 bases). This CDR3 has 13 amino acids. V shed 5 bases and J shed 5 bases, with 12 bases lying between them. Per the germline V gene, CDR1 is MDHEN and CDR2 is SYDVKM. CDR3 nucleotides: TGTGCCAGCAGTCTGAGGGGGGAATATGGCTACACCTTC. This translates into CASSLRGEYGYTF.

V and J are TRBV7-9 and TRBJ2-7, with TRBD2 matching 8 bases. J was trimmed by 1 base and V by 5 bases; bases with no gene match: 7. The CDR3 extends over 15 amino acids. Germline V gene sequence: CDR1 SEHNR, CDR2 FQNEAQ (reference sequence). The CDR3 nucleotides are TGTGCCAGCAGCCTCCACGGGGGGGCATCCTACGAGCAGTACTTC. Translating it yields CASSLHGGASYEQYF. The variable domain in full, completed from reference TRBV7-9 and TRBJ2-7, reads DTGVSQNPRHKITKRGQNVTFRCDPISEHNRLYWYRQTLGQGPEFLTYFQNEAQLEKSRLLSDRFSAERPKGSFSTLEIQRTEQGDSAMYLCASSLHGGASYEQYFGPGTRLTVT.

This chain connects TRBV3-1 to TRBJ1-5; D remains unclear. With 0 bases removed from V and 2 bases from J, the gap between germline ends came to 14 bases. From germline, CDR1 is LGHDT and CDR2 YNNKEL (reference sequence). The CDR3 contains 17 residues. The CDR3 nucleotides are TGTGCCAGCAGCCAAGATTTCCGGGGAGTAGGCAATCAGCCCCAGCATTTT. Protein sequence: CASSQDFRGVGNQPQHF.

Concerning this clonotype: Since a much larger clone is just one base distant, this may be a read error. The chain links TRBV5-5 to TRBJ1-6; D may be TRBD1 (5 bases). CDR1 is SGHKS, CDR2 YYEKEE, per germline (reference sequence). V was shortened by 6 bases and J by 0 bases, with 13 bases between the two germline ends. The CDR3 runs 16 residues. CDR3 DNA sequence: TGTGCCAGCAACTCAGAGGGGTCCTCCTATAATTCACCCCTCCACTTT. Amino acids: CASNSEGSSYNSPLHF.

This clonotype was recorded many times. The chain uses TRBV2 and TRBJ1-5; D not certain. Germline CDR1 SNHLY, CDR2 FYNNEI. The CDR3 has 12 amino acids. Trimming pared 4 bases from V and 3 bases from J, leaving 4 bases between. CDR3: CASSVINQPQHF. CDR3 DNA: TGTGCCAGCAGTGTAATCAATCAGCCCCAGCATTTT.

With respect to this clonotype: A much larger clone lies one base from this, so it may be a read error. This chain joins TRBV20-1 and TRBJ1-4; D ambiguous. Germline values: CDR1 DFQATT, CDR2 SNEGSKA (reference sequence). This CDR3 contains 10 residues. CDR3 bases: TGCAGTGCCAGCCGGGAAAATCTGTTTTTT. Its translation: CSASRENLFF.

The chain recombines TRBV18 with TRBJ2-7, with a tentative D call TRBD1 (6 bases). CDR1 and CDR2 from the germline V gene are KGHSH and LQKENI. This CDR3 contains 14 residues. Deletions cut 6 bases from V and 2 bases from J, with 14 bases between. CDR3 sequence reads: CASSLQGQTYEQYF. The CDR3 bases are TGTGCCAGCTCCCTCCAAGGACAGACCTACGAGCAGTACTTC.